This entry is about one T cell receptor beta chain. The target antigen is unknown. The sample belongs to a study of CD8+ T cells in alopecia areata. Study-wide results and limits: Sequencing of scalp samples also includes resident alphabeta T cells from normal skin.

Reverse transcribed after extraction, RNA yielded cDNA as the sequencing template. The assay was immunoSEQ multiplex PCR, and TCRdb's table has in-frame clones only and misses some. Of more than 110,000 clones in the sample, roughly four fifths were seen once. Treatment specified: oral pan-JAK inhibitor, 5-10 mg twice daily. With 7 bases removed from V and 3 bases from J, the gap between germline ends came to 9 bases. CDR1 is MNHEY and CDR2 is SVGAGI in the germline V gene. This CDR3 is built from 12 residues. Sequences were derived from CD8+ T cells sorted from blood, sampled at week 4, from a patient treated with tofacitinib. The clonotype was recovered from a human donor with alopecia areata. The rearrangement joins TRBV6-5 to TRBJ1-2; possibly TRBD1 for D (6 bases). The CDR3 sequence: CASMEGDYGYTF. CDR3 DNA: TGTGCCAGCATGGAGGGGGACTATGGCTACACCTTC.